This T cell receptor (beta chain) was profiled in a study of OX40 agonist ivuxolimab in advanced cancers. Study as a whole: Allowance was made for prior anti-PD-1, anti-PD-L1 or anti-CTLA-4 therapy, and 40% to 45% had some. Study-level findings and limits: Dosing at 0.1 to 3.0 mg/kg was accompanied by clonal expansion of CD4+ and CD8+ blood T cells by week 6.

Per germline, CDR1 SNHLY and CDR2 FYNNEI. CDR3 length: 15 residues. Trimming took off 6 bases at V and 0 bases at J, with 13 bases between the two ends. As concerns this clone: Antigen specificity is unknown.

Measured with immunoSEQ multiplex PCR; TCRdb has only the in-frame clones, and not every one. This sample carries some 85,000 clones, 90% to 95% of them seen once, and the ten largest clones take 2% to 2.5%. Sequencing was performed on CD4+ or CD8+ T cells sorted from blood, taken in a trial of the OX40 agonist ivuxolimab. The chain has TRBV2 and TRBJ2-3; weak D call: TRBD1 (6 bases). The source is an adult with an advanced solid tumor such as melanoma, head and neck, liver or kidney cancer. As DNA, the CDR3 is TGTGCCAGCAGGGACAGTCCCACTAGCACAGATACGCAGTATTTT. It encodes CASRDSPTSTDTQYF. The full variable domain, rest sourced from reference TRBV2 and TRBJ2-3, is EPEVTQTPSHQVTQMGQEVILRCVPISNHLYFYWYRQILGQKVEFLVSFYNNEISEKSEIFDDQFSVERPDGSNFTLKIRSTKLEDSAMYFCASRDSPTSTDTQYFGPGTRLTVL.